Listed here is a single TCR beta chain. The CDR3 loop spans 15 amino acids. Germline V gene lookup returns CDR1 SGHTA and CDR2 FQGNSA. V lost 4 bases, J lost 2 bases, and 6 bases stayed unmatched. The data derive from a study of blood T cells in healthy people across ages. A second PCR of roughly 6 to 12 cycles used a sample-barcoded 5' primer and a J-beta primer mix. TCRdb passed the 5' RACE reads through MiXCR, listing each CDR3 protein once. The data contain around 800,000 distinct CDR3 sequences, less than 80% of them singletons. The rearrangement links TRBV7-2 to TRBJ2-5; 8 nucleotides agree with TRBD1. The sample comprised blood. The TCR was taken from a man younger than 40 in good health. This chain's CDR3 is CASSYRTGTQETQYF. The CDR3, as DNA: TGTGCCAGCAGCTACAGGACAGGGACGCAAGAGACCCAGTACTTC.